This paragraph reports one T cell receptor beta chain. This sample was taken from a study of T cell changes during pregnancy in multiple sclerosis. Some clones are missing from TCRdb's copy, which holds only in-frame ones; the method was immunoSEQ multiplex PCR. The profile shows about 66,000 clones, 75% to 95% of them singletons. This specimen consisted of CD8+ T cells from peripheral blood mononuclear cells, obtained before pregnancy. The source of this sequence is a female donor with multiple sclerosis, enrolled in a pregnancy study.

In DNA, the CDR3 is TGTGCCAGCAGCTACGGTGAGATCTACGAGCAGTACTTC. Amino acids: CASSYGEIYEQYF. This sequence joins TRBV5-6 and TRBJ2-7; D unresolved. The CDR3 spans 13 residues. V dropped 3 bases and J dropped 3 bases, with 10 bases sitting between them. Germline CDR1 and CDR2: SGHDT and YYEEEE.